This TCR beta chain was sequenced in a study of blood T cell repertoires in COVID-19. The V segment lost 2 bases and the J segment 4 bases; nucleotides outside the gene matches: 2. Germline V gene lookup returns CDR1 WNHNN and CDR2 SYGVQD (reference sequence). The CDR3 has 15 residues. This clone was seen a few times. Produced via immunoSEQ multiplex PCR; TCRdb's table is partial and in-frame only. The data contain 270,000 or so clones, roughly 90% of them singletons. The J gene is TRBJ2-3, the V gene TRBV10-1; the match to TRBD2 covers 11 bases. The sequence was obtained from a man in his forties who had been exposed to COVID-19. The sample consisted of PBMCs or T cells enriched from blood (not recorded which). In DNA form, the CDR3 reads TGCGCCAGCAGTGAGACTAGCGGGAGAGCAGATACGCAGTATTTT. This gives the protein CASSETSGRADTQYF.